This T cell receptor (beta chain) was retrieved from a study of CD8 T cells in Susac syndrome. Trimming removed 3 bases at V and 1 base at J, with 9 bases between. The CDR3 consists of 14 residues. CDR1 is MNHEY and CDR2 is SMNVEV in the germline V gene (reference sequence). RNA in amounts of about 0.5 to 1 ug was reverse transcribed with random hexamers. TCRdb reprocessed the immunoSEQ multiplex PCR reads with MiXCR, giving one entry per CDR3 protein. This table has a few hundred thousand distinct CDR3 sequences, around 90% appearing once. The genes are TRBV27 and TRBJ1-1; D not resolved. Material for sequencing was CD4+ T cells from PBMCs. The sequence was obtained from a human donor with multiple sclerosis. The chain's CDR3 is CASSLDRSNTEAFF. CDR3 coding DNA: TGTGCCAGCAGTTTGGATAGATCGAACACTGAAGCTTTCTTT.